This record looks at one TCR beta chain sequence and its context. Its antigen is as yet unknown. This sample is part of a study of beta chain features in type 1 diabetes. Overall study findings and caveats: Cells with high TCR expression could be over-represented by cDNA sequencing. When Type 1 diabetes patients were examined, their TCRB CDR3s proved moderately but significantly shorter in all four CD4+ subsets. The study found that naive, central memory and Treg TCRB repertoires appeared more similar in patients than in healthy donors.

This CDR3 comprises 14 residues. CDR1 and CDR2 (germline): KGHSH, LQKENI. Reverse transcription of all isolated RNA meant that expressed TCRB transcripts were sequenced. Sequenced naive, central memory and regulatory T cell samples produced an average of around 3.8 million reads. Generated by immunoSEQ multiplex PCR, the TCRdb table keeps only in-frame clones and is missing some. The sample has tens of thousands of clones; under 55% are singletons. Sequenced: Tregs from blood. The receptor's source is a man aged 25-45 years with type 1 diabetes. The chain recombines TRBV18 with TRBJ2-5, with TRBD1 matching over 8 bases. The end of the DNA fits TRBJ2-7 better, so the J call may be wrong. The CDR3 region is CASSPGQADYEQYF. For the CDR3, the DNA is TGTGCCAGCTCTCCGGGACAGGCAGACTACGAGCAGTACTTC.